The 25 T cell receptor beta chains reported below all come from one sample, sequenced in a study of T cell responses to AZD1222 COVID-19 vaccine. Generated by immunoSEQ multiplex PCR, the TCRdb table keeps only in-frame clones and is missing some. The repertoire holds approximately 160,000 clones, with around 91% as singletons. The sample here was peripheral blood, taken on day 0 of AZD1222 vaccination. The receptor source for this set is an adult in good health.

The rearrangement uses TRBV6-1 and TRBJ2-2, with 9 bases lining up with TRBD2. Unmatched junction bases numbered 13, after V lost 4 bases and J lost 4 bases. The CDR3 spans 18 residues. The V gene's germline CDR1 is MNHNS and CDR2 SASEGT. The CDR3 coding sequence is TGTGCCAGCAGTGCAAAGATTCGAGCGGGAGGCCCCACCGGGGAGCTGTTTTTT. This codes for CASSAKIRAGGPTGELFF.

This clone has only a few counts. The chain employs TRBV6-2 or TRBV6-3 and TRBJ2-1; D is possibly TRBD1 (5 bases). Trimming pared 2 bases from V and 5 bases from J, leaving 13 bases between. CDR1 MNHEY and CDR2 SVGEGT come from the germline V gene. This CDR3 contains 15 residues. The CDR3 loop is CASSYVQGGHNEQFF. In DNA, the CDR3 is TGTGCCAGCAGTTACGTGCAGGGCGGCCACAATGAGCAGTTCTTC.

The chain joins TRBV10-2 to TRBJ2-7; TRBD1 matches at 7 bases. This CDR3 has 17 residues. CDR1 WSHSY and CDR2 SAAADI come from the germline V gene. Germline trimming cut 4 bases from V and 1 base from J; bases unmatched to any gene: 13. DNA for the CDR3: TGCGCCAGCAGTGCCTCGAGGGACAGAGGGTTATCCTACGAGCAGTACTTC. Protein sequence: CASSASRDRGLSYEQYF.

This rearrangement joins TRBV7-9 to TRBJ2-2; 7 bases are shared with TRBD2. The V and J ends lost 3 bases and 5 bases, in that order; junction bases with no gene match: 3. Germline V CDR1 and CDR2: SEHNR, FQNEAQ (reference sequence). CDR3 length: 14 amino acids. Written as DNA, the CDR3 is TGTGCCAGCAGCTTTCTAGCGGAGACCGGGGAGCTGTTTTTT. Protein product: CASSFLAETGELFF.

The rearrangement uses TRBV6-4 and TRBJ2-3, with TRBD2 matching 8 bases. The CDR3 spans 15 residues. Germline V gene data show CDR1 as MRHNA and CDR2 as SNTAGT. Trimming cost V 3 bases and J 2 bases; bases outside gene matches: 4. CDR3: CASSEAGGSTDTQYF. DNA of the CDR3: TGTGCCAGCAGTGAGGCGGGAGGTTCCACAGATACGCAGTATTTT.

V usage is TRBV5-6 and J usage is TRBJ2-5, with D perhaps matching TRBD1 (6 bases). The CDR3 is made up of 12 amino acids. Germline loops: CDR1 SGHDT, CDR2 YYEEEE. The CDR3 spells CATGGYQETQYF. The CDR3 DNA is TGTGCGACAGGCGGCTACCAAGAGACCCAGTACTTC.

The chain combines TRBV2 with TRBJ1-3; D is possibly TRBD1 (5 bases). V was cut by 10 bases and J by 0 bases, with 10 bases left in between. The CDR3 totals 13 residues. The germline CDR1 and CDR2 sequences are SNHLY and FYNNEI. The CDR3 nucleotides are TGTGCCATCTGGGGGAGCTCTGGAAACACCATATATTTT. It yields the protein CAIWGSSGNTIYF. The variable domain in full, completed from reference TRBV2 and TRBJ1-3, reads EPEVTQTPSHQVTQMGQEVILRCVPISNHLYFYWYRQILGQKVEFLVSFYNNEISEKSEIFDDQFSVERPDGSNFTLKIRSTKLEDSAMYFCAIWGSSGNTIYFGEGSWLTVV.

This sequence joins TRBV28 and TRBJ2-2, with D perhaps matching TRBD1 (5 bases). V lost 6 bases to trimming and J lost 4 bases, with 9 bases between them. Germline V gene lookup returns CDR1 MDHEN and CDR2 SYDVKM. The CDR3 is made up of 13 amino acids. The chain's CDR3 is CASRPDSTGELFF. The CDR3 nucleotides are TGTGCCAGCAGACCCGACAGCACCGGGGAGCTGTTTTTT.

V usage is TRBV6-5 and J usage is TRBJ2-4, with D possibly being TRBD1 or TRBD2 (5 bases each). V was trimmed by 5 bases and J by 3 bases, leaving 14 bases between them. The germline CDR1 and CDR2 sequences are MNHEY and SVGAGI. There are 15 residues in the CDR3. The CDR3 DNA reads TGTGCCAGCAGTCGGGACCTGGACGACAAAAACATTCAGTACTTC. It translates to CASSRDLDDKNIQYF.

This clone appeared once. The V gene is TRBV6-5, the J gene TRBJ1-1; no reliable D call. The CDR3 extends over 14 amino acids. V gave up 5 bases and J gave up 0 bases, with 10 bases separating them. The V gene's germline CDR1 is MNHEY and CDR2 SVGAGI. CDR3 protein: CASSLRNMNTEAFF. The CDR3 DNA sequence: TGTGCCAGCAGTCTCCGTAACATGAACACTGAAGCTTTCTTT.

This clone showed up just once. CDR3 sequence (DNA): TGTGCCAGCAGCGTAGCTGTGGGAGGGGGCACAGATACGCAGTATTTT. Its translation: CASSVAVGGGTDTQYF. The chain carries TRBV9 and TRBJ2-3; 7 positions agree with TRBD2. The CDR3 totals 16 residues. Germline CDR1 and CDR2: SGDLS and YYNGEE. Germline trimming cut 0 bases from V and 1 base from J; bases unmatched to any gene: 5. The variable domain in full, completed from reference TRBV9 and TRBJ2-3, reads DSGVTQTPKHLITATGQRVTLRCSPRSGDLSVYWYQQSLDQGLQFLIQYYNGEERAKGNILERFSAQQFPDLHSELNLSSLELGDSALYFCASSVAVGGGTDTQYFGPGTRLTVL.

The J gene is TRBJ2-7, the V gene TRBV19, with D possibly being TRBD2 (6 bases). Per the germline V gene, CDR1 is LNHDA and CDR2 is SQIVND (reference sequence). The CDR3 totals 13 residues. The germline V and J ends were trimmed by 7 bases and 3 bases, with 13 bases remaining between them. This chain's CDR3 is CASMGGPNYEQYF. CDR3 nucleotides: TGTGCCAGTATGGGGGGACCTAACTACGAGCAGTACTTC. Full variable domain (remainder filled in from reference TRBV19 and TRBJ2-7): DGGITQSPKYLFRKEGQNVTLSCEQNLNHDAMYWYRQDPGQGLRLIYYSQIVNDFQKGDIAEGYSVSREKKESFPLTVTSAQKNPTAFYLCASMGGPNYEQYFGPGTRLTVT.

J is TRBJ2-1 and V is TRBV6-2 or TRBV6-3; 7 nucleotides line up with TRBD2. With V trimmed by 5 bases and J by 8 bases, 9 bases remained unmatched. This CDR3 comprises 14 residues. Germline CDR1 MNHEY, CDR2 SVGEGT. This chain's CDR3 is CASSPRVGGDEQFF. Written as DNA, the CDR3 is TGTGCCAGCAGTCCACGAGTGGGGGGGGATGAGCAGTTCTTC.

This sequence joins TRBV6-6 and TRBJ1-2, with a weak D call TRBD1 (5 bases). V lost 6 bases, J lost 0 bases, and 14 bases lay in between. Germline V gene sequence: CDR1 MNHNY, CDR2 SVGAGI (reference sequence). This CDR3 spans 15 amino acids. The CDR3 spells CASSPRDRTNYGYTF. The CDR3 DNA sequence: TGTGCCAGCAGCCCCCGGGACCGCACTAACTATGGCTACACCTTC.

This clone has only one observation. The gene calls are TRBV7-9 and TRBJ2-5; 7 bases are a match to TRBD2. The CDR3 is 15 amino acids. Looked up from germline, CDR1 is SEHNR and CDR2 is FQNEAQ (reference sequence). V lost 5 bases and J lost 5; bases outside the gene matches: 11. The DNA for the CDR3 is TGTGCCAGCAGCCTAAAGGGAGGGCCTTATGAGACCCAGTACTTC. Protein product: CASSLKGGPYETQYF.

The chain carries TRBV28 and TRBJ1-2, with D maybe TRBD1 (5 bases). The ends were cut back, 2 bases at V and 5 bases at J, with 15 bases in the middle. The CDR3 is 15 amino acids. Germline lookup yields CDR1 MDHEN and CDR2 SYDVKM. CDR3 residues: CASSLRGGFFYGYTF. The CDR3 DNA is TGTGCCAGCAGTTTAAGGGGTGGATTTTTTTATGGCTACACCTTC.

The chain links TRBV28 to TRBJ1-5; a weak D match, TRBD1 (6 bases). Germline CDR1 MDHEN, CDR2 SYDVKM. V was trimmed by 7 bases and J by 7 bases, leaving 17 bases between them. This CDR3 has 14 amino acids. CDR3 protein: CASTPRGLWQPQHF. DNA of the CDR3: TGTGCCAGCACCCCTCGGGGGCTTTGGCAGCCCCAGCATTTT.

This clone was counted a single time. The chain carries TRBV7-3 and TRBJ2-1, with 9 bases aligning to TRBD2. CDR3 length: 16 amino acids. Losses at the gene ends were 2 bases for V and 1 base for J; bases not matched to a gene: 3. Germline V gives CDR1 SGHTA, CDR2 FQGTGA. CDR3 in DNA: TGTGCCAGCAGCTTAGTAGCGGGAGAGTCCTACAATGAGCAGTTCTTC. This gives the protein CASSLVAGESYNEQFF.

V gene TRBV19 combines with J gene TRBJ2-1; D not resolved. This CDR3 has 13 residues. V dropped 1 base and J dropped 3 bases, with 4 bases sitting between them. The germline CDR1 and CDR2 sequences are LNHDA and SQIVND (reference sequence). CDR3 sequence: CASSIGDYNEQFF. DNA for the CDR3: TGTGCCAGTAGTATAGGGGACTACAATGAGCAGTTCTTC.

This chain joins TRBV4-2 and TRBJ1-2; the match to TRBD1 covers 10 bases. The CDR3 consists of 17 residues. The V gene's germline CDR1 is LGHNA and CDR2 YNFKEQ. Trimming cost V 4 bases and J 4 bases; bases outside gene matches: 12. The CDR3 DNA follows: TGTGCCAGCAGCCTGGACAGGGGGTTATACCTCGGCTATGGCTACACCTTC. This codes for CASSLDRGLYLGYGYTF.

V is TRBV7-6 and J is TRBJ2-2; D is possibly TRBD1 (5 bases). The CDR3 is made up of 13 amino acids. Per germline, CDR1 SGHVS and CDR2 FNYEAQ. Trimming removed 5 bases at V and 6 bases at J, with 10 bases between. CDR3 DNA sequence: TGTGCCAGCAGCCACTCCAGGGCCGGGGAGCTGTTTTTT. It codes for CASSHSRAGELFF.

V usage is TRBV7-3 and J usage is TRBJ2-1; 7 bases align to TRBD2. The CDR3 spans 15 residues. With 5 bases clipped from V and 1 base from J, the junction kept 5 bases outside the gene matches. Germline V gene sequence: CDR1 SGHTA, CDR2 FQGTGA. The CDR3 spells CASSVSGGSYNEQFF. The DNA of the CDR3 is TGTGCCAGCAGCGTTTCGGGAGGTTCCTACAATGAGCAGTTCTTC.

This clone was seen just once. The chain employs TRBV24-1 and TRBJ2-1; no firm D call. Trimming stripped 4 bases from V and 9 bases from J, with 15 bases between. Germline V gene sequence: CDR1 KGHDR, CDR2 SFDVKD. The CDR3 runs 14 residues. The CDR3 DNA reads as TGTGCCACCAGTGAAGCCGGTACGACATCTGAGCAGTTCTTC. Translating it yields CATSEAGTTSEQFF.

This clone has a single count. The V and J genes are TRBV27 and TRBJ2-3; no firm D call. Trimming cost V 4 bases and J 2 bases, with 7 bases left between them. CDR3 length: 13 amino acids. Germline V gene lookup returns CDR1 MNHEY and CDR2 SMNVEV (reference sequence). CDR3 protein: CASSSPPTDTQYF. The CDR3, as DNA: TGTGCCAGCAGTTCCCCCCCCACAGATACGCAGTATTTT.

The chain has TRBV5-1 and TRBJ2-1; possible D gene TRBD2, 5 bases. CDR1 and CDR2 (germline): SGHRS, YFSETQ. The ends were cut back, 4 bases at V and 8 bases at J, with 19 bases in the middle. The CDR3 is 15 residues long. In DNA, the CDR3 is TGCGCCAGCAGCCCTGCTTTGGGGAGCGCATATGAGCAGTTCTTC. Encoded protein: CASSPALGSAYEQFF. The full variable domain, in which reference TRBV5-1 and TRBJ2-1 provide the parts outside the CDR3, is KAGVTQTPRYLIKTRGQQVTLSCSPISGHRSVSWYQQTPGQGLQFLFEYFSETQRNKGNFPGRFSGRQFSNSRSEMNVSTLELGDSALYLCASSPALGSAYEQFFGPGTRLTVL.